This TCR beta chain was identified in a study of blood T cell repertoires in COVID-19. As for the study in general: There were acute and convalescent COVID-19 samples, and they came from the United States, Italy and Spain.

The CDR3 extends over 16 amino acids. V lost 5 bases and J lost 5; bases outside the gene matches: 7. Germline assignment: CDR1 MDHEN and CDR2 SYDVKM. Per the original methods: How many nucleated cells were present was estimated from reference gene primer amplification. The table came from immunoSEQ multiplex PCR; TCRdb's copy has only in-frame clones and leaves some out. V and J calls and clone size follow that table, whereas D and trimming were derived from the DNA. The data show hundreds of thousands of clones, about 86% seen once. The clonotype originates from a man older than 75 with acute or convalescent COVID-19. Sequenced: peripheral blood. The chain combines TRBV28 with TRBJ1-5; 12 nucleotides line up with TRBD1. The CDR3 region has the DNA TGTGCCAGCAGTGGGGGGGGACAGGGGGCCTATCAGCCCCAGCATTTT. Its translation: CASSGGGQGAYQPQHF.